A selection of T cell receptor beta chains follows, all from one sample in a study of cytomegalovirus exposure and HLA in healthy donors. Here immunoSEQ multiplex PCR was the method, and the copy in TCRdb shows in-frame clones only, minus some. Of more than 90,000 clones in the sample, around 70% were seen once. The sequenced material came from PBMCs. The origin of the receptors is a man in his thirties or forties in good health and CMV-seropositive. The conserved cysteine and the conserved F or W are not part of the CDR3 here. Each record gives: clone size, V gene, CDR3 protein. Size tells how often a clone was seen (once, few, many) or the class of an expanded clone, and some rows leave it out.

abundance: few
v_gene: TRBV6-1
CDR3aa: ASSDLTGDGYT

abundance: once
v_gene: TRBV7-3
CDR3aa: ASSQGRGETQY

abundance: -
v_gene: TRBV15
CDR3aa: ATSRDQGSSYNEQF

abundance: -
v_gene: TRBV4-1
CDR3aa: ASSRYITGQTYEQY

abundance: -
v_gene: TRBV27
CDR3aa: ASSLVSPANTGELF

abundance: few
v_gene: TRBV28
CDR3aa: ASTLRGTEAF

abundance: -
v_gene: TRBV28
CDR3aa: ASSIRQGSYGYT

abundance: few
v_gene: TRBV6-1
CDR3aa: ASSVDRLRYGYT

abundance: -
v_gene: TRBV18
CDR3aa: ASSPTGAYEQY

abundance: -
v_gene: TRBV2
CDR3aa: ASSGPEPQH

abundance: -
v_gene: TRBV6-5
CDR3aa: ASSYSLSPDTEAF

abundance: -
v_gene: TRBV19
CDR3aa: ASSEAPYNEQF

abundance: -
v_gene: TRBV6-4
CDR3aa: ASSVAPGDSYEQY

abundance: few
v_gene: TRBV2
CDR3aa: ASSGDIGMNTEAF

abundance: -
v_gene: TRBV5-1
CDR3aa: ASSRDRLRDTQY

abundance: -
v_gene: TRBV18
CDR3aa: ASSPAEMYQETQY

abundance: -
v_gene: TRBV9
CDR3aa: ASSDGQGGVFSPLH

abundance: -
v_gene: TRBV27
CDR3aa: ASSLQGAQPFEAF

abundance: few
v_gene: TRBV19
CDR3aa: ASSIAGGGQGRSNQPQH

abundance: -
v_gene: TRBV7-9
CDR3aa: ASSSTDRGRGAYGYT

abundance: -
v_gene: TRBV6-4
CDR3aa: ASSPGPNEKLF

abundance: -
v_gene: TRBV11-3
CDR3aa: ASSLGTSGRLYNEQF

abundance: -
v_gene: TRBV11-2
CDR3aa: ASSLSPGHKGDGYT

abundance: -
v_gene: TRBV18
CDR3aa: ASSSQGKVDSSYNEQF

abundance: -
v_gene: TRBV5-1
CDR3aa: ASSSEGQLREPLH

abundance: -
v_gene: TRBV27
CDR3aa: ASSLRGGETQY

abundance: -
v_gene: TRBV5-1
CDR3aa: ASSQGQNLEPLH